Listed here are 21 T cell receptor beta chains from one sample, sequenced in a study of T cells in localized non-small cell lung cancer. TCRdb keeps only in-frame clones here, not all; method: immunoSEQ multiplex PCR. Among about 1,800 clones listed, roughly 29% were seen once. The sequences come from normal lung tissue next to the tumor, collected before any cancer treatment. Receptors were obtained from a female donor aged 60 or older with stage I lung adenocarcinoma.

This chain joins TRBV25-1 and TRBJ2-3; D unresolved. V was shortened by 1 base and J by 6 bases, with 5 bases between the two germline ends. This CDR3 region has 12 residues. Germline V gene sequence: CDR1 MGHDK, CDR2 SYGVNS. The CDR3 DNA sequence: TGTGCCAGCAGTGAATGGACGGATACGCAGTATTTT. This encodes CASSEWTDTQYF.

The chain uses TRBV29-1 and TRBJ2-3, with D maybe TRBD2 (5 bases). Trimming pared 6 bases from V and 0 bases from J, leaving 10 bases between. This CDR3 comprises 13 residues. Germline CDR1 SQVTM, CDR2 ANQGSEA. CDR3 protein: CSVGGRSTDTQYF. In nucleotides, the CDR3 is TGCAGCGTCGGCGGGCGGAGCACAGATACGCAGTATTTT.

Only a few counts were recorded for this clone. This sequence joins TRBV7-6 and TRBJ2-3; D unresolved. CDR1 is SGHVS, CDR2 FNYEAQ, per germline. The V end lost 3 bases, the J end lost 5 bases, and 12 bases lay between the germline ends. This CDR3 has 14 residues. DNA of the CDR3: TGTGCCAGCAGCTTGTCCCGATCCTTAGATACGCAGTATTTT. Residues: CASSLSRSLDTQYF.

This clone showed up just a few times. The chain employs TRBV11-3 and TRBJ1-1; D uncertain. Germline CDR1 is SGHNT and CDR2 is YENEEA. The CDR3 has 14 residues. V was clipped by 3 bases and J by 3 bases, with 11 bases between them. CDR3 coding DNA: TGTGCCAGCAGCTTCACCGGGAGGCACACTGAAGCTTTCTTT. As protein: CASSFTGRHTEAFF.

The CDR3 loop is CSVARGTNEKLFF. As DNA, the CDR3 is TGCAGCGTTGCCAGGGGGACTAATGAAAAACTGTTTTTT. The J gene is TRBJ1-4, the V gene TRBV29-1; TRBD1 agrees at 7 bases. The V gene's germline CDR1 is SQVTM and CDR2 ANQGSEA. The CDR3 length is 13 residues. The V gene end was trimmed by 4 bases and the J gene end by 2 bases; junction bases not matched to a gene: 1.

This clone was observed a few times. V is TRBV7-6 and J is TRBJ2-3, with 9 bases identical to TRBD1. CDR3 length: 16 amino acids. Germline-derived CDR1 and CDR2 are SGHVS and FNYEAQ. Trimming at V came to 1 base and at J to 1 base, leaving 3 bases not matched to a gene. CDR3 in DNA: TGTGCCAGCAGCTTAGGGGGGACAGGGCGCACAGATACGCAGTATTTT. Residues: CASSLGGTGRTDTQYF.

The chain is built from TRBV11-3 and TRBJ2-1; no clear D. This CDR3 region has 15 residues. Looked up from germline, CDR1 is SGHNT and CDR2 is YENEEA. The V end lost 8 bases, the J end lost 7 bases, and 21 bases lay between the germline ends. The CDR3 spells CASHGDGGMRNEQFF. The CDR3 DNA reads as TGTGCCAGCCACGGCGACGGTGGGATGAGGAATGAGCAGTTCTTC.

This clone was seen a handful of times. CDR3 DNA: TGTGCCAGCAGCTTGGAGACCTCGACCGGGGAGCTGTTTTTT. It specifies CASSLETSTGELFF. The chain carries TRBV7-6 and TRBJ2-2; unclear D gene. This CDR3 is 14 amino acids long. The germline CDR1 and CDR2 sequences are SGHVS and FNYEAQ. Trimming took off 3 bases at V and 5 bases at J, with 10 bases between the two ends.

The rearrangement links TRBV19 to TRBJ2-1; TRBD1 aligns across 7 bases. Looked up from germline, CDR1 is LNHDA and CDR2 is SQIVND (reference sequence). J gave up 4 bases and V 5 bases, and 14 bases lay outside the gene matches. The CDR3 consists of 17 residues. The CDR3 DNA reads TGTGCCAGTAGTCCGAGACAGGGAAAAGGCTCGTACAATGAGCAGTTCTTC. Residues: CASSPRQGKGSYNEQFF.

The chain uses TRBV18 and TRBJ2-2; 11 bases align to TRBD1. V trimming: 4 bases; J trimming: 5 bases; junction bases outside the gene matches: 6. CDR1 KGHSH and CDR2 LQKENI come from the germline V gene. CDR3 length equals 16 residues. The CDR3 nucleotides read TGTGCCAGCTCACGAGGACAGGGGGCCAAAACCGGGGAGCTGTTTTTT. Amino acids: CASSRGQGAKTGELFF.

This clone was recorded a few times. The chain joins TRBV7-1 to TRBJ1-2; D not certain. TRBV7-1 is an open reading frame whose function is uncertain. Trimming stripped 3 bases from V and 5 bases from J, with 10 bases between. CDR3 length equals 13 residues. CDR3 protein: CASSSRGLYGYTF. In DNA, the CDR3 is TGTGCCAGCAGCTCCCGCGGTCTTTATGGCTACACCTTC.

This clone was counted between two and nine times. The chain recombines TRBV9 with TRBJ2-3; 12 bases match TRBD2. CDR1 and CDR2 from the germline V gene are SGDLS and YYNGEE. The trim removed 0 bases at V and 2 bases at J, leaving 4 bases unmatched. This CDR3 spans 17 amino acids. DNA for the CDR3: TGTGCCAGCAGCGTAGGGACTAGCGGGGTAATCACAGATACGCAGTATTTT. Amino acids: CASSVGTSGVITDTQYF. The full variable domain, with the rest looked up from reference TRBV9 and TRBJ2-3, is DSGVTQTPKHLITATGQRVTLRCSPRSGDLSVYWYQQSLDQGLQFLIQYYNGEERAKGNILERFSAQQFPDLHSELNLSSLELGDSALYFCASSVGTSGVITDTQYFGPGTRLTVL.

This clone was detected a few times. V usage is TRBV11-3 and J usage is TRBJ1-2; a possible D gene is TRBD1 (5 bases). The CDR3 extends over 14 amino acids. V lost 3 bases and J lost 8, with 16 bases in between. Germline values: CDR1 SGHNT, CDR2 YENEEA. DNA for the CDR3: TGTGCCAGCAGCTTGGTACGGGACCACTCGGGCTACACCTTC. It translates to CASSLVRDHSGYTF.

By share, this clone ranks as large. The V gene is TRBV19, the J gene TRBJ1-3; no definite D call. The germline V gene has CDR1 LNHDA and CDR2 SQIVND (reference sequence). Trimming stripped 1 base from V and 4 bases from J, with 5 bases between. This CDR3 has 13 residues. The DNA for the CDR3 is TGTGCCAGTAGTATAGTACCCGGAAACACCATATATTTT. This codes for CASSIVPGNTIYF.

This clone was seen a handful of times. The germline gene is not matched at one end of the junction; a read error may be the cause. V usage is TRBV4-1 and J usage is TRBJ1-5, with D tentatively TRBD1 (6 bases). CDR1 and CDR2 (germline): MGHRA, YSYEKL. The CDR3 runs 15 residues. The DNA of the CDR3 is TGCGCCAGCGGCCAAATGCAGGGGCAGGGCCAGCCCCAGCATTTT. Residues: CASGQMQGQGQPQHF.

This clone was detected only once. This chain links TRBV19 with TRBJ1-5, with no clear D. V was pared by 1 base and J by 7 bases, with 17 bases between. The CDR3 loop spans 16 amino acids. Per germline, CDR1 LNHDA and CDR2 SQIVND (reference sequence). The CDR3 sequence is CASSIAVSGAGQPQHF. The CDR3 DNA reads TGTGCCAGTAGTATAGCTGTATCCGGAGCCGGACAGCCCCAGCATTTT. Complete variable domain (other parts from reference TRBV19 and TRBJ1-5): DGGITQSPKYLFRKEGQNVTLSCEQNLNHDAMYWYRQDPGQGLRLIYYSQIVNDFQKGDIAEGYSVSREKKESFPLTVTSAQKNPTAFYLCASSIAVSGAGQPQHFGDGTRLSIL.

In its sample, this clone ranks as large (0.1 to 1%). V is TRBV28 and J is TRBJ1-2; a possible D gene is TRBD1 (6 bases). V lost 4 bases, J lost 8 bases, and 20 bases lay in between. Germline V gene sequence: CDR1 MDHEN, CDR2 SYDVKM. The CDR3 runs to 15 residues. CDR3 bases: TGTGCCAGCAGTTCTTCACAGGGAGTGACGGGCGGCTACACCTTC. This sequence encodes CASSSSQGVTGGYTF.

The chain is built from TRBV10-2 and TRBJ2-7, with 8 bases lining up with TRBD1. CDR3 length: 13 amino acids. The V gene end was trimmed by 8 bases and the J gene end by 2 bases; junction bases not matched to a gene: 5. CDR1 is WSHSY, CDR2 SAAADI, per germline. CDR3 bases: TGCGCCAGCCGGGACAGGAACACCTACGAGCAGTACTTC. Protein product: CASRDRNTYEQYF.

The table lists this clone with a few counts. The chain uses TRBV9 and TRBJ2-5; D not certain. This CDR3 has 15 amino acids. Trimming took 3 bases from V and 4 from J, leaving 16 bases between them. Germline lookup yields CDR1 SGDLS and CDR2 YYNGEE. The CDR3 is CASSAEGRYGETQYF. CDR3 nucleotides: TGTGCCAGCAGCGCGGAAGGGCGGTATGGAGAGACCCAGTACTTC. Complete variable domain (other parts from reference TRBV9 and TRBJ2-5): DSGVTQTPKHLITATGQRVTLRCSPRSGDLSVYWYQQSLDQGLQFLIQYYNGEERAKGNILERFSAQQFPDLHSELNLSSLELGDSALYFCASSAEGRYGETQYFGPGTRLLVL.

This clone showed up just a few times. The gene calls are TRBV30 and TRBJ1-2; D is uncertain. The germline V and J ends were trimmed by 0 bases and 8 bases, with 16 bases remaining between them. CDR3 length: 14 amino acids. Germline lookup yields CDR1 GTSNPN and CDR2 SVGIG (reference sequence). CDR3 bases: TGTGCCTGGAGTGTACCGGGCCGACACGGAGGCTACACCTTC. Residues: CAWSVPGRHGGYTF.

The chain uses TRBV11-1 and TRBJ2-1; D is ambiguous. The V gene's germline CDR1 is SGHAT and CDR2 FQDESV (reference sequence). CDR3 length equals 16 residues. Deletions cut 4 bases from V and 6 bases from J, with 19 bases between. The chain's CDR3 is CASSSSTETDINEQFF. In DNA form, the CDR3 reads TGTGCCAGCAGCTCATCGACCGAGACTGACATCAATGAGCAGTTCTTC.